The 30 T cell receptor beta chains below come from one sample, sequenced in a study of CD8+ T cells in alopecia areata. Documented treatment: oral pan-JAK inhibitor, 5-10 mg twice daily. cDNA serving as the sequencing template came from extracted, reverse transcribed RNA. Data came from immunoSEQ multiplex PCR; TCRdb stores just in-frame clones and leaves some out. Of about 210,000 clones listed, over 60% are singletons. The sample consisted of CD4+ T cells sorted from blood, taken at week 4, from a patient treated with tofacitinib. The receptor set was obtained from a human donor with alopecia areata.

J is TRBJ1-6 and V is TRBV9; 8 bases align to TRBD1. Looked up from germline, CDR1 is SGDLS and CDR2 is YYNGEE. The CDR3 loop spans 15 amino acids. J gave up 7 bases and V 5 bases, and 8 bases lay outside the gene matches. CDR3 loop: CASSKNRGENSPLHF. The CDR3 coding sequence is TGTGCCAGCAGTAAAAACAGGGGGGAGAATTCACCCCTCCACTTT. Looking up the rest from reference TRBV9 and TRBJ1-6 gives the full variable domain: DSGVTQTPKHLITATGQRVTLRCSPRSGDLSVYWYQQSLDQGLQFLIQYYNGEERAKGNILERFSAQQFPDLHSELNLSSLELGDSALYFCASSKNRGENSPLHFGNGTRLTVT.

This clone was detected a few times. The chain links TRBV7-2 to TRBJ1-2; TRBD1 matches 9 bases. This CDR3 comprises 16 residues. Trimming removed 1 base from V and 6 bases from J; junction bases left unmatched: 9. The germline gives CDR1 SGHTA, CDR2 FQGNSA. CDR3 nucleotide sequence: TGTGCCAGCAGCTTAGGACTAACCGGGACAGGGAATGGCTACACCTTC. Protein product: CASSLGLTGTGNGYTF.

The V call is TRBV5-1, the J call TRBJ2-7; 12 positions match TRBD1. The CDR3 extends over 17 amino acids. Germline CDR1 reads SGHRS; CDR2 reads YFSETQ. V lost 2 bases, J lost 6 bases, and 12 bases stayed unmatched. The CDR3 loop reads CASSFFPPGTGGFEQYF. CDR3 in DNA: TGCGCCAGCAGCTTTTTCCCTCCCGGGACAGGGGGCTTCGAGCAGTACTTC.

This clone was observed a handful of times. This CDR3 is also generated by other DNA sequences in the sample. The chain has TRBV30 and TRBJ2-3, with 7 bases that match TRBD2. Losses at the gene ends were 3 bases for V and 0 bases for J; bases not matched to a gene: 0. The CDR3 runs to 13 residues. Germline CDR1 reads GTSNPN; CDR2 reads SVGIG (reference sequence). Here the CDR3 reads CAWSGGSTDTQYF. The CDR3, as DNA: TGTGCCTGGAGCGGGGGGAGCACAGATACGCAGTATTTT.

This chain connects TRBV6-5 to TRBJ1-3; D gene ambiguous. The germline CDR1 and CDR2 sequences are MNHEY and SVGAGI. Trimming stripped 2 bases from V and 2 bases from J, with 7 bases between. This CDR3 contains 14 residues. CDR3: CASSYTVTGNTIYF. In nucleotides, the CDR3 is TGTGCCAGCAGTTACACGGTTACTGGAAACACCATATATTTT.

This chain links TRBV30 with TRBJ2-5, with a tentative D call TRBD1 (5 bases). The V gene lost 5 bases and the J gene lost 5 bases, with 12 bases spanning the gap. CDR3 length: 12 residues. In germline, CDR1 is GTSNPN, CDR2 SVGIG (reference sequence). CDR3 in DNA: TGTGCCTGGTCGACAGAGTCGGAGACCCAGTACTTC. Translating gives CAWSTESETQYF. The whole variable domain, remainder taken from reference TRBV30 and TRBJ2-5, is SQTIHQWPATLVQPVGSPLSLECTVEGTSNPNLYWYRQAAGRGLQLLFYSVGIGQISSEVPQNLSASRPQDRQFILSSKKLLLSDSGFYLCAWSTESETQYFGPGTRLLVL.

The chain combines TRBV7-2 with TRBJ1-2; D unresolved. The CDR3 has 11 amino acids. The germline gives CDR1 SGHTA, CDR2 FQGNSA. Trimming removed 3 bases at V and 6 bases at J, with 5 bases between. The chain's CDR3 is CASSFRHGYTF. The CDR3 DNA is TGTGCCAGCAGCTTCAGACATGGCTACACCTTC.

This clone was observed a handful of times. This sequence joins TRBV5-1 and TRBJ2-1, with D unclear. V lost 4 bases and J lost 4, with 9 bases in between. The CDR3 has 13 amino acids. The germline V gene encodes CDR1 SGHRS and CDR2 YFSETQ. The CDR3 nucleotides are TGCGCCAGCAGCCCAGCCATATACAATGAGCAGTTCTTC. It codes for CASSPAIYNEQFF.

A single count supports this clone. The chain joins TRBV29-1 to TRBJ1-1; 7 positions agree with TRBD1. This CDR3 spans 14 amino acids. Germline V gene data show CDR1 as SQVTM and CDR2 as ANQGSEA. J gave up 1 base and V 2 bases, and 4 bases lay outside the gene matches. Here the CDR3 DNA reads TGCAGCGTTGAACGCAGGGGGGAGAACACTGAAGCTTTCTTT. It encodes CSVERRGENTEAFF. The full variable domain, with the rest looked up from reference TRBV29-1 and TRBJ1-1, is SAVISQKPSRDICQRGTSLTIQCQVDSQVTMMFWYRQQPGQSLTLIATANQGSEATYESGFVIDKFPISRPNLTFSTLTVSNMSPEDSSIYLCSVERRGENTEAFFGQGTRLTVV.

The count of this clone is one. Other DNA sequences of this sample code for an identical CDR3. The chain carries TRBV5-1 and TRBJ1-1; no clear D. In germline, CDR1 is SGHRS, CDR2 YFSETQ. Between the trimmed V and J ends, which lost 0 bases and 0 bases, there was a span of 6 bases. This CDR3 region has 14 residues. The CDR3 spells CASSLGGMNTEAFF. CDR3 nucleotides: TGCGCCAGCAGCTTGGGAGGAATGAACACTGAAGCTTTCTTT.

This chain uses TRBV7-2 with TRBJ2-5, with a weak D call TRBD2 (6 bases). The germline CDR1 and CDR2 sequences are SGHTA and FQGNSA. This CDR3 is 13 amino acids long. Trimming stripped 2 bases from V and 5 bases from J, with 9 bases between. Written as DNA, the CDR3 is TGTGCCAGCAGCTTACGGGGGAGGGAGACCCAGTACTTC. It specifies CASSLRGRETQYF.

The table lists this clone with a count of one. V usage is TRBV29-1 and J usage is TRBJ2-2; D is uncertain. Trimming shortened V by 5 bases and J by 6 bases, and 16 bases separated the two germline ends. This CDR3 has 14 amino acids. Germline V CDR1 and CDR2: SQVTM, ANQGSEA. CDR3 in amino acids: CSVTWAAGPGELFF. CDR3 DNA: TGCAGCGTTACGTGGGCTGCAGGCCCCGGGGAGCTGTTTTTT.

The genes are TRBV9 and TRBJ1-3, with no clear D. CDR1 and CDR2 (germline): SGDLS, YYNGEE. The CDR3 covers 15 residues. Trimming took 0 bases from V and 0 from J, leaving 7 bases between them. CDR3 sequence reads: CASSVGPLSGNTIYF. CDR3 nucleotide sequence: TGTGCCAGCAGCGTAGGGCCTCTCTCTGGAAACACCATATATTTT.

The chain links TRBV4-1 to TRBJ1-6; the D is unclear. Germline CDR1 and CDR2: MGHRA and YSYEKL. CDR3 size: 14 residues. V was pared by 0 bases and J by 7 bases, with 7 bases between. The CDR3 DNA follows: TGCGCCAGCAGCCAAGATATTCCGAATTCACCCCTCCACTTT. This encodes CASSQDIPNSPLHF.

This chain joins TRBV7-2 and TRBJ2-7, with 11 nucleotides matching TRBD2. V was clipped by 5 bases and J by 9 bases; unmatched bases: 6. CDR3 length: 13 residues. Germline lookup yields CDR1 SGHTA and CDR2 FQGNSA. CDR3 coding DNA: TGTGCCAGCAGCCCGGGAGGACTAGCGGGGCAGTACTTC. Residues: CASSPGGLAGQYF.

The chain couples TRBV27 to TRBJ2-4; D might be TRBD1 (5 bases). V gave up 5 bases and J gave up 0 bases, with 14 bases separating them. Germline CDR1 reads MNHEY; CDR2 reads SMNVEV (reference sequence). The CDR3 spans 16 residues. CDR3 DNA sequence: TGTGCCAGCAGTGATTCAGGGATTCTAGCCAAAAACATTCAGTACTTC. Translating gives CASSDSGILAKNIQYF.

The rearrangement uses TRBV2 and TRBJ2-3; D might be TRBD2 (5 bases). The CDR3 spans 15 residues. Germline V gene lookup returns CDR1 SNHLY and CDR2 FYNNEI. Trimming removed 3 bases from V and 4 bases from J, with 14 bases in between. Written as DNA, the CDR3 is TGTGCCAGCAGTGAGGACCACGGGAACTCAGATACGCAGTATTTT. Protein product: CASSEDHGNSDTQYF.

The rearrangement links TRBV7-9 to TRBJ1-5; a weak D match, TRBD1 (6 bases). There are 15 residues in the CDR3. Looked up from germline, CDR1 is SEHNR and CDR2 is FQNEAQ (reference sequence). Trimming took off 0 bases at V and 7 bases at J, with 13 bases between the two ends. CDR3 sequence reads: CASSLASGAGQPQHF. The CDR3 coding sequence is TGTGCCAGCAGCTTAGCTTCGGGGGCGGGACAGCCCCAGCATTTT.

This clone was recorded a few times. V usage is TRBV18 and J usage is TRBJ2-3; weak D call: TRBD1 (6 bases). Germline V gives CDR1 KGHSH, CDR2 LQKENI. The CDR3 contains 14 residues. V lost 5 bases, J lost 2 bases, and 11 bases lay in between. The CDR3 DNA reads TGTGCCAGCTCATCCCGGACAGTCACAGATACGCAGTATTTT. This codes for CASSSRTVTDTQYF.

This rearrangement joins TRBV13 to TRBJ1-3; D gene uncertain. There are 14 residues in the CDR3. In germline, CDR1 is PRHDT, CDR2 FYEKMQ (reference sequence). Trimming shortened V by 3 bases and J by 1 base, and 7 bases separated the two germline ends. CDR3 bases: TGTGCCAGCAGCTTCTCCAGTTCTGGAAACACCATATATTTT. The encoded protein is CASSFSSSGNTIYF. The full variable domain, in which reference TRBV13 and TRBJ1-3 provide the parts outside the CDR3, is AAGVIQSPRHLIKEKRETATLKCYPIPRHDTVYWYQQGPGQDPQFLISFYEKMQSDKGSIPDRFSAQQFSDYHSELNMSSLELGDSALYFCASSFSSSGNTIYFGEGSWLTVV.

The chain couples TRBV5-1 to TRBJ2-1; 14 positions agree with TRBD2. The CDR3 sequence is 17 residues long. CDR1 and CDR2 from the germline V gene are SGHRS and YFSETQ. The V and J ends lost 3 bases and 9 bases, in that order; junction bases with no gene match: 11. The CDR3 spells CASSSIPTSGGAGEQFF. The CDR3 coding sequence is TGCGCCAGCAGCTCAATCCCGACTAGCGGGGGGGCCGGTGAGCAGTTCTTC.

V and J are TRBV30 and TRBJ2-7; D is perhaps TRBD1 (5 bases). This CDR3 comprises 13 residues. Germline V lookup: CDR1 GTSNPN, CDR2 SVGIG (reference sequence). Trimming took off 3 bases at V and 4 bases at J, with 13 bases between the two ends. Here the CDR3 reads CAWRIKDSYEQYF. CDR3 nucleotides: TGTGCCTGGAGGATCAAAGACAGTTACGAGCAGTACTTC. The whole variable domain, filled in from reference TRBV30 and TRBJ2-7, reads SQTIHQWPATLVQPVGSPLSLECTVEGTSNPNLYWYRQAAGRGLQLLFYSVGIGQISSEVPQNLSASRPQDRQFILSSKKLLLSDSGFYLCAWRIKDSYEQYFGPGTRLTVT.

This clone has a handful of counts. CDR3 protein: CATSRDWGAATSLFTF. The DNA of the CDR3 is TGTGCCACCAGCAGAGATTGGGGGGCCGCGACATCCCTTTTTACCTTC. The gene calls are TRBV15 and TRBJ1-2, with D possibly TRBD1 on 6 matching bases. The CDR3 consists of 16 residues. CDR1 LNHNV and CDR2 YYDKDF come from the germline V gene (reference sequence). The V end lost 0 bases, the J end lost 14 bases, and 25 bases lay between the germline ends.

V usage is TRBV7-6 and J usage is TRBJ2-4; 8 bases align to TRBD1. Per the germline V gene, CDR1 is SGHVS and CDR2 is FNYEAQ. The CDR3 runs to 15 residues. V lost 1 base to trimming and J lost 6 bases; unmatched junction nucleotides: 5. CDR3 bases: TGTGCCAGCAGCTTAGACGCGACAGGGGCAAACATTCAGTACTTC. Its protein is CASSLDATGANIQYF.

The chain carries TRBV7-2 and TRBJ1-2; D unresolved. The germline V gene has CDR1 SGHTA and CDR2 FQGNSA. V was trimmed by 2 bases and J by 5 bases, leaving 12 bases between them. CDR3 length: 14 amino acids. As DNA, the CDR3 is TGTGCCAGCAGCTTAAATGGGGTCCCTTATGGCTACACCTTC. Amino acid sequence: CASSLNGVPYGYTF.

V is TRBV4-3 and J is TRBJ2-1, with D perhaps matching TRBD1 (8 bases). The CDR3 is 15 residues long. V lost 0 bases, J lost 9 bases, and 15 bases lay in between. The V gene's germline CDR1 is LGHNA and CDR2 YSLEER. CDR3 protein: CASSQESGTGLEQFF. CDR3 DNA sequence: TGCGCCAGCAGCCAAGAGAGCGGGACAGGCCTTGAGCAGTTCTTC.

Written as DNA, the CDR3 is TGTGCCAGCAGTTACTCGGGGGACGGCTATGGCTACACCTTC. This encodes CASSYSGDGYGYTF. The chain employs TRBV6-5 and TRBJ1-2; TRBD1 might be the D (5 bases). V lost 0 bases to trimming and J lost 4 bases, with 9 bases between them. Germline V gives CDR1 MNHEY, CDR2 SVGAGI. The CDR3 is made up of 14 amino acids.

V usage is TRBV29-1 and J usage is TRBJ1-4; D not certain. Per the germline V gene, CDR1 is SQVTM and CDR2 is ANQGSEA. V was trimmed by 3 bases and J by 4 bases, leaving 9 bases between them. The CDR3 spans 13 residues. The CDR3 is CSVEDGNNEKLFF. The CDR3 bases are TGCAGCGTTGAGGACGGTAATAATGAAAAACTGTTTTTT.

V usage is TRBV4-1 and J usage is TRBJ2-5; 8 bases map to TRBD2. Losses at the gene ends were 1 base for V and 5 bases for J; bases not matched to a gene: 9. The CDR3 sequence is 16 residues long. Per the germline V gene, CDR1 is MGHRA and CDR2 is YSYEKL. The DNA for the CDR3 is TGCGCCAGCAGCCAAGGGCGCGGGGGGCCTGGGGAGACCCAGTACTTC. Translating it yields CASSQGRGGPGETQYF.

The V call is TRBV28, the J call TRBJ2-7; 10 positions match TRBD1. The CDR3 consists of 15 residues. V trimming: 6 bases; J trimming: 1 base; junction bases outside the gene matches: 6. The V gene's germline CDR1 is MDHEN and CDR2 SYDVKM. Written as DNA, the CDR3 is TGTGCCAGCAGGCCTGGACAGGGGGGTTCCTACGAGCAGTACTTC. Translating it yields CASRPGQGGSYEQYF.